A selection of T cell receptor beta chains follows, all from one sample in a study of T cell responses to AZD1222 COVID-19 vaccine. Clones were read by immunoSEQ multiplex PCR, and TCRdb kept only the in-frame ones, dropping some. Counted here are about 150,000 clones, 85% to 90% occurring once; the ten biggest clones make up 1.5% to 2%. The specimen comprised peripheral blood, sampled on day 0 of AZD1222 vaccination. The source of these receptors is an adult in good health. CDR3s include the opening cysteine and the closing phenylalanine or tryptophan. Fields, in order: clone size, J gene, V gene, D gene, CDR3 DNA, CDR3 protein. A D gene is named only where the DNA matches it firmly. Where a row states a size, it is once, few, many or the class of an expanded clone; other rows omit it.

>NA|TRBJ1-5|TRBV27|NA
TGTGCCAGCAGTCCGACAGCGAGCAATCAGCCCCAGCATTTT
CASSPTASNQPQHF
>NA|TRBJ2-7|TRBV27|TRBD2
TGTGCCAGCAGTTTGAAGGACGGGAGGTTCTACGAGCAGTACTTC
CASSLKDGRFYEQYF
>once|TRBJ1-3|TRBV5-1|TRBD1
TGCGCCAGCAGCCTACAGCCATACGGGGACAGGGGCCGTCTGGCAGGAAACACCATATATTTT
CASSLQPYGDRGRLAGNTIYF
>once|TRBJ1-1|TRBV27|NA
TGTGCCAGCAGTTTTGTGGGGGGCAGTGCGGACACTGAAGCTTTCTTT
CASSFVGGSADTEAFF
>NA|TRBJ2-1|TRBV10-2|NA
TGCGCCAGCAGTGACGCAGGGGAGGGTGAGCAGTTCTTC
CASSDAGEGEQFF
>once|TRBJ1-1|TRBV29-1|NA
TGCAGCGTTGAAGACGGTCCAAGGACTGAAGCTTTCTTT
CSVEDGPRTEAFF
>NA|TRBJ2-7|TRBV7-2|TRBD2
TGTGCCAGCAGCTTATTAGGCGGGGGGGCCTACGAGCAGTACTTC
CASSLLGGGAYEQYF
>NA|TRBJ1-5|TRBV27|TRBD1
TGTGCCAGCAGTTTATTCAGGGGGCCGAATCAGCCCCAGCATTTT
CASSLFRGPNQPQHF
>NA|TRBJ1-5|TRBV12-3/TRBV12-4|NA
TGTGCCAGCAGTTTAAGGGCGGATCAGCCCCAGCATTTT
CASSLRADQPQHF
>NA|TRBJ2-1|TRBV18|NA
TGTGCCAGCTCACCAGAAGGGGGAACCTACAATGAGCAGTTCTTC
CASSPEGGTYNEQFF
>NA|TRBJ1-1|TRBV6-1|NA
TGTGCCAGCAGTGAAAGGGGGGTAAACACTGAAGCTTTCTTT
CASSERGVNTEAFF
>NA|TRBJ1-4|TRBV9|NA
TGTGCCAGCAGCCCCCGACGGGACATTGCAACTAATGAAAAACTGTTTTTT
CASSPRRDIATNEKLFF
>NA|TRBJ1-1|TRBV7-9|NA
TGTGCCAGCAGCTTAGCCGCCCGGGACGAAGGAGCTTTCTTT
CASSLAARDEGAFF
>NA|TRBJ1-1|TRBV3-1/TRBV3-2|NA
TGTGCCAGCAGCCATCAGGGGGAAGCTTTCTTT
CASSHQGEAFF
>once|TRBJ1-1|TRBV5-1|TRBD1
TGCGCCAGCAGCTTTTCCGGGACAGGCATGAACACTGAAGCTTTCTTT
CASSFSGTGMNTEAFF
>NA|TRBJ2-5|TRBV7-2|NA
TGTGCCAGCAGCTCCGGAGAGACCCAGTACTTC
CASSSGETQYF
>once|TRBJ2-2|TRBV28|NA
TGTGCCAGCAGTTCCCTGAATGCCGGGGAGCTGTTTTTT
CASSSLNAGELFF
>NA|TRBJ2-1|TRBV6-5|TRBD2
TGTGCCAGCAGTTTGAGGACTAGCGGGGTCTCGGGGCAGTTCTTC
CASSLRTSGVSGQFF
>NA|TRBJ1-1|TRBV4-2|NA
TGTGCCAGCAGCCAAGCTGTGGAGTACACTGAAGCTTTCTTT
CASSQAVEYTEAFF
>NA|TRBJ1-6|TRBV29-1|NA
TGCAGCGTTTCCTCGGGAAATTCACCCCTCCACTTT
CSVSSGNSPLHF
>NA|TRBJ1-1|TRBV4-1|TRBD1
TGCGCCAGCAGCCAAGGCGACAGGGACACTGAAGCTTTCTTT
CASSQGDRDTEAFF
>NA|TRBJ1-3|TRBV28|NA
TGTGCCAGCAGTTTAACGATTCCTGGAAACACCATATATTTT
CASSLTIPGNTIYF
>once|TRBJ1-1|TRBV28|NA
TGTGCCAGCATAGAAGAGGGGAACACTGAAGCTTTCTTT
CASIEEGNTEAFF
>NA|TRBJ1-5|TRBV5-6|NA
TGTGCCAGCAGCTTTGGGCAGGCTAGCAATCAGCCCCAGCATTTT
CASSFGQASNQPQHF
>NA|TRBJ1-1|TRBV5-6|NA
TGTGCCAGCAGCTTCTCCCCGGAGGGGAACACTGAAGCTTTCTTT
CASSFSPEGNTEAFF
>NA|TRBJ2-2|TRBV3-1/TRBV3-2|NA
TGTGCCAGCAGCCAATGGGGGCGACAGAACGGGAACACCGGGGAGCTGTTTTTT
CASSQWGRQNGNTGELFF
>NA|TRBJ1-1|TRBV7-9|NA
TGTGCCAGCAGCTTAGGTGAAGTCAACACTGAAGCTTTCTTT
CASSLGEVNTEAFF
>NA|TRBJ1-5|TRBV28|NA
TGTGCCAGCGTCAGGGAGGGGAATCAGCCCCAGCATTTT
CASVREGNQPQHF
>many|TRBJ1-3|TRBV28|NA
TGTGCCAGCAGGGCGAACACCATATATTTT
CASRANTIYF
>NA|TRBJ1-1|TRBV19|NA
TGTGCCAGTAGTATGATACAGGCGGCCGTTAACACTGAAGCTTTCTTT
CASSMIQAAVNTEAFF
>NA|TRBJ2-6|TRBV27|TRBD1
TGTGCCAGCAGTTACAGGACAGGGTGGCCCTCTGGGGCCAACGTCCTGACTTTC
CASSYRTGWPSGANVLTF
>NA|TRBJ1-1|TRBV10-2|NA
TGCGCCAGCAGTGAAACAGGGTTGGTAACTGAAGCTTTCTTT
CASSETGLVTEAFF
>NA|TRBJ1-5|TRBV30|NA
TGTGCCTGGAGTGGATCGGGGGATCAGCCCCAGCATTTT
CAWSGSGDQPQHF
>NA|TRBJ2-2|TRBV19|NA
TGTGCCAGTAGTATAGATATCCTGGGAACCGGGGAGCTGTTTTTT
CASSIDILGTGELFF
>once|TRBJ2-3|TRBV28|NA
TGTGCCAGCACCCGGCCGACCGGGGCGCAGTATTTT
CASTRPTGAQYF
>NA|TRBJ1-5|TRBV5-6|NA
TGTGCCAGCAGCTTGGGACAGGTGCTACAGCCCCAGCATTTT
CASSLGQVLQPQHF
>NA|TRBJ1-5|TRBV29-1|TRBD1
TGCAGCGTTGGGGGACAGGGGGATCAGCCCCAGCATTTT
CSVGGQGDQPQHF
>NA|TRBJ2-2|TRBV15|TRBD1
TGTGCCACCAGCAGGGGACAGTACACCGGGGAGCTGTTTTTT
CATSRGQYTGELFF
>NA|TRBJ1-3|TRBV9|NA
TGTGCCAGCAGCGTAGAGTCAGGCTCTGGAAACACCATATATTTT
CASSVESGSGNTIYF
>NA|TRBJ1-1|TRBV24-1|NA
TGTGCCACCAGTGACGGGAACACTGAAGCTTTCTTT
CATSDGNTEAFF